Following are 3 T cell receptor beta chains from one sample sequenced in a study of shared clonotypes between healthy human individuals. Sequencing used immunoSEQ multiplex PCR; TCRdb keeps in-frame clones, though not all of them. Among millions of clones listed, around nine tenths were seen once. Sequencing input: naive CD4+ T cells sorted from blood. Regarding subset: CD45RA+ positively selected. These receptors all stem from a man aged 18 to 30 in good health.

This chain connects TRBV2 to TRBJ1-4; no firm D call. Germline CDR1 is SNHLY and CDR2 is FYNNEI. The CDR3 length is 14 residues. With 5 bases removed from V and 8 bases from J, the gap between germline ends came to 15 bases. As DNA, the CDR3 is TGTGCCAGCAGTATAGGGCCGCGAAGCGAAAAACTGTTTTTT. This codes for CASSIGPRSEKLFF.

The chain is built from TRBV5-1 and TRBJ1-2, with D possibly matching TRBD1 (5 bases). The length of the CDR3 is 13 residues. Germline CDR1 is SGHRS and CDR2 is YFSETQ. Between the trimmed V and J ends, which lost 3 bases and 10 bases, there was a span of 16 bases. The CDR3 nucleotides are TGCGCCAGCAGCTCGACCCCTGGGGGAGACTACACCTTC. Residues: CASSSTPGGDYTF.

V gene TRBV28 combines with J gene TRBJ1-4; tentative D call: TRBD1 (5 bases). V was cut by 8 bases and J by 5 bases, with 12 bases left in between. The CDR3 totals 13 residues. The germline V gene encodes CDR1 MDHEN and CDR2 SYDVKM. The CDR3 DNA reads TGTGCCAGCTGGGGGGGTTACAATGAAAAACTGTTTTTT. Translating it yields CASWGGYNEKLFF.